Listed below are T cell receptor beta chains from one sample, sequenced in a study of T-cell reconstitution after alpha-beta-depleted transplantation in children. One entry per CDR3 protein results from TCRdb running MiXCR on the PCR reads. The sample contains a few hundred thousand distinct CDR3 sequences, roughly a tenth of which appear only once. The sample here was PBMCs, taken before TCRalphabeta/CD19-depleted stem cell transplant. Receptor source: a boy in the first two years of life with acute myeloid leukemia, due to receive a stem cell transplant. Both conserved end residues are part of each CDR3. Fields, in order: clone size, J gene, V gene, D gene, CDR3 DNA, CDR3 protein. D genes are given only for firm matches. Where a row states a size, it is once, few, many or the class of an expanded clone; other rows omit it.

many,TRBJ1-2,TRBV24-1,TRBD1,TGTGCCACCTCCGCTGTGGGGACAGGAGGCTACACCTTC,CATSAVGTGGYTF
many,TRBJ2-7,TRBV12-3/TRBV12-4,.,TGTGCCAGCAGTTTTGTCGGGAGAAGCTCCTACGAGCAGTACTTC,CASSFVGRSSYEQYF
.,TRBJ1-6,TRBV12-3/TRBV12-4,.,TGTGCCAGCAGTTTTTCGGGGGTTAGAAATTCACCCCTCCACTTT,CASSFSGVRNSPLHF
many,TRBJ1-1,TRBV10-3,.,TGTGCCATCAGTCTAGGATCCACGGGACTGAACACTGAAGCTTTCTTT,CAISLGSTGLNTEAFF
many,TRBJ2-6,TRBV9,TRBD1,TGTGCCAGCAGCGGACAGGGGGTCGGGGCCAACGTCCTGACTTTC,CASSGQGVGANVLTF
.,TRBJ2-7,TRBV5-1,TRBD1,TGCGCCAGCAGCTTGGTCAGGGGGTACGAGCAGTACTTC,CASSLVRGYEQYF
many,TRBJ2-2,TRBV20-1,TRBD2,TGCAGTGCCACGGGGGGGACTTTGAACACCGGGGAGCTGTTTTTT,CSATGGTLNTGELFF
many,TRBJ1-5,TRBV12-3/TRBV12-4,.,TGTGCCAGCAGTTTAAGGTATCAGCCCCAGCATTTT,CASSLRYQPQHF
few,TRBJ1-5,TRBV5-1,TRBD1,TGCGCCAGCAGCTTGGGGACAGGGTTTCGTCAGCCCCAGCATTTT,CASSLGTGFRQPQHF
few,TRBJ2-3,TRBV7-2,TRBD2,TGTGCCAGCAGCTCCCCGAGGGGACTAGAGGCAGATACGCAGTATTTT,CASSSPRGLEADTQYF
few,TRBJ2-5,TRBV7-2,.,TGTGCCAGCAGCTACTGGGACAGCGGGGAGACCCAGTACTTC,CASSYWDSGETQYF
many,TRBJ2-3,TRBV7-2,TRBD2,TGTGCCAGCAACAACCCTAGCGGGAGGATAGATACGCAGTATTTT,CASNNPSGRIDTQYF
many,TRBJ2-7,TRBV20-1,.,TGCAGTGCTAAAACCCTCGACGTGGGTGGGGAGTACTTC,CSAKTLDVGGEYF
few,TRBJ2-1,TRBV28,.,TGTGCCAGCAGCTCCGGATCGGATGAGCAGTTCTTC,CASSSGSDEQFF
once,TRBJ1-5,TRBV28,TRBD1,TGTGCCAGCAGTTCCCGGACAGGGTACCAGCCCCAGCATTTT,CASSSRTGYQPQHF
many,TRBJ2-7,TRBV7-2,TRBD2,TGTGCCAGCAAGCTAGCGGGAGCCCACGAGCAGTACTTC,CASKLAGAHEQYF
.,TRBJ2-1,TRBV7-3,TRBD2,TGTGCCAGCAGCCCGGGACTACTTACTTACAATGAGCAGTTCTTC,CASSPGLLTYNEQFF
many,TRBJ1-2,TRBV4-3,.,TGCGCCAGCAGCCAAGAAGGCAGGCCTAACTATGGCTACACCTTC,CASSQEGRPNYGYTF
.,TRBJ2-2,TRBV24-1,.,TGTGCCACCAGTGATCCCCAGGGTCAGTACACCGGGGAGCTGTTTTTT,CATSDPQGQYTGELFF
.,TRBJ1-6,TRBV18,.,TGTGCCAGCTCACGGTCAGGGCACGGTAATTCACCCCTCCACTTT,CASSRSGHGNSPLHF
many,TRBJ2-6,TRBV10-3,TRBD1,TGTGCCATCAGTGATCCCGGGACAGGGGCTGGGGCCAACGTCCTGACTTTC,CAISDPGTGAGANVLTF
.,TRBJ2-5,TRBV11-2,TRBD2,TGTGCCAGCAGCCTCGCGACTAGCCCGGGACGGACCCAGTACTTC,CASSLATSPGRTQYF
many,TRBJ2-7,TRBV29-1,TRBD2,TGCAGCGTTGAAGAATTGGTGCGGGGGGACTACGAGCAGTACTTC,CSVEELVRGDYEQYF
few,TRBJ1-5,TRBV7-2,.,TGTGCCAGCAGCCAGGGGACCCATCAGCCCCAGCATTTT,CASSQGTHQPQHF
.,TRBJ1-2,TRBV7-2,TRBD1,TGTGCCAGCAGCACCCGGACAGGGGGCGCATCTTACTATGGCTACACCTTC,CASSTRTGGASYYGYTF
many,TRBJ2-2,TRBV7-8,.,TGTGCCAGCAGCATCGGGGGATCCACCGGGGAGCTGTTTTTT,CASSIGGSTGELFF
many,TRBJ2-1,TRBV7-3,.,TGTGCCAGCAGCCCCGGACCCTCCCTAAGCCATGAGCAGTTCTTC,CASSPGPSLSHEQFF
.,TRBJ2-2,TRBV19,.,TGTGCCAGTACCGTCCCGGACACCGACACGGGGGAGCTGTTTTTT,CASTVPDTDTGELFF
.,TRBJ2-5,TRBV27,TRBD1,TGTGCCAGCAGTTTTCTCAGGGACAGTTTGAAAGAGACCCAGTACTTC,CASSFLRDSLKETQYF
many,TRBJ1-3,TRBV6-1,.,TGTGCCAGCAGTGAATGGGCAGGCTTCTCTGGAAACACCATATATTTT,CASSEWAGFSGNTIYF
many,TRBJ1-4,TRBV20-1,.,TGCAGTGCTACCCTCGGGACGGTGAGGATTGGAAAACTGTTTTTT,CSATLGTVRIGKLFF
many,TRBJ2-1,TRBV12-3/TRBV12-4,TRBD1,TGTGCCAGCAGGGGACAGGGGGTAAATGAGCAGTTCTTC,CASRGQGVNEQFF
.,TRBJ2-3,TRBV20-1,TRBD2,TGCAGTGCTAGGCCACTAGCGGATAGCGCCACAGATACGCAGTATTTT,CSARPLADSATDTQYF
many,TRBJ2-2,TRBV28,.,TGTGCCAGCAGTTTGGTAGCTTACGGGGAGCTGTTTTTT,CASSLVAYGELFF
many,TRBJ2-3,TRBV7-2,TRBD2,TGTGCCAGCAGCTGGAGGACTAGCGGTGGGGAGTCAGATACGCAGTATTTT,CASSWRTSGGESDTQYF
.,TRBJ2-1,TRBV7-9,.,TGTGCCAGCAGCTCAAAGCAACTAGTTTCGCTCTTC,CASSSKQLVSLF
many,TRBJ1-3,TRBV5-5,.,TGTGCCAGCAGCGCCGGACCGGCGGGATCTGGAAACACCATATATTTT,CASSAGPAGSGNTIYF
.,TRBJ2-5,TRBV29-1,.,TGCAGCGGTGCCGGGACACGTATAAAAGAGACCCAGTACTTC,CSGAGTRIKETQYF
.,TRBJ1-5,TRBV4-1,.,TGCGCCAGCAGCCCATTTCGGGGTTTTGGCAATCAGCCCCAGCATTTT,CASSPFRGFGNQPQHF
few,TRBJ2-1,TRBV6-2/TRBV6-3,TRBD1,TGTGCCAGCACCCTTGCTCTTGGTAATACAGGGGACAATGAGCAGTTCTTC,CASTLALGNTGDNEQFF
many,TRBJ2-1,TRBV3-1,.,TGTGCCAGCAGCCAAGACCCCCCCAGGGGAGGGGACAATGAGCAGTTCTTC,CASSQDPPRGGDNEQFF
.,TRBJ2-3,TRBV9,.,TGTGCCAGCAGCGACCGGGTTTATGACACAGATACGCAGTATTTT,CASSDRVYDTDTQYF
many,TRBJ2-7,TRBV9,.,TGTGCCAGCAGCGTAGAACAGGTTTCCTACGAGCAGTACTTC,CASSVEQVSYEQYF
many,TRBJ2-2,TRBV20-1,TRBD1,TGCAGTGCTCTACAGGGGGCAACGAACACCGGGGAGCTGTTTTTT,CSALQGATNTGELFF
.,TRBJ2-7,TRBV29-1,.,TGCAGCGTTGATGGGGCCGAACGCTACGAGCAGTACTTC,CSVDGAERYEQYF
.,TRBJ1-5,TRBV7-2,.,TGTGCCAGCAGCCGGGACCTAGGGTATCAGCCCCAGCATTTT,CASSRDLGYQPQHF
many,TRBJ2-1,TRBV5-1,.,TGCGCCGAACAGGGGCCCCGGACTAGCCCTGAGGATGAGCAGTTCTTC,CAEQGPRTSPEDEQFF
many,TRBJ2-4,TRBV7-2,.,TGTGCCAGCAGCTTAGATATAGTAGCCAAAAACATTCAGTACTTC,CASSLDIVAKNIQYF
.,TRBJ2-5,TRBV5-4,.,TGTGCCAGCAGCTTGGTCACAGGCACCCAAGAGACCCAGTACTTC,CASSLVTGTQETQYF
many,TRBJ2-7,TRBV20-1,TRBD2,TGCAGTGCTGAAAACTTGAGCGGGACTAGCGGGAACTTCTACGAGCAGTACTTC,CSAENLSGTSGNFYEQYF
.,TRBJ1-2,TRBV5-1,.,TGCGCCAGCAGCTTGCCGGGCCTGGGGGATGGCTACACCTTC,CASSLPGLGDGYTF
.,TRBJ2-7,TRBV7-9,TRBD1,TGTGCCAGCAGCCCGACAGGGGCAGGCGAGCAGTACTTC,CASSPTGAGEQYF
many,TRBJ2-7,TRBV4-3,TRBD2,TGCGCCAGCAGCCAAGGTCTAGCGGGAGGCGAGCAGTACTTC,CASSQGLAGGEQYF
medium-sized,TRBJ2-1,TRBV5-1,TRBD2,TGCGCCAGCAGCTTGGCCGGGACTAGCGGGGGGTACAATGAGCAGTTCTTC,CASSLAGTSGGYNEQFF
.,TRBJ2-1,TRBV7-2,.,TGTGCCAGCAGCAAACGAAGGGATGAGCAGTTCTTC,CASSKRRDEQFF